This T cell receptor (beta chain) was sequenced during a study of STAT5B mutations in CD4+ large granular lymphocyte leukemia. Study-level background: Among healthy donors, a particular HLA allele went with more CDR3 'QG' motifs.

Findings of the study overall: Patient CD4-sorted repertoires stayed more clonal than healthy ones after leukemic-clone removal. No patients shared main leukemic clonotypes, though roughly 25% appeared at low frequency elsewhere.

As to this clone: What it recognizes is unknown.

The survey-level immunoSEQ assay was used. Profiling relied on immunoSEQ multiplex PCR, and the TCRdb table lists in-frame clones only, not all of them. The sample contains roughly 38,000 clones, around 75% of which appear only once. The clonotype was recovered from a human donor in good health. The sequencing input was CD4+ T cells from blood buffy coats.

The CDR3 here is CASSPRDTAYEQYF. CDR3 sequence (DNA): TGTGCCAGCAGCCCCCGGGACACAGCCTACGAGCAGTACTTC. V and J are TRBV14 and TRBJ2-7; the D gene is possibly TRBD1 (6 bases). CDR3 length: 14 residues. The V end was cut by 4 bases, the J end by 2 bases, with 12 bases between. The germline V gene has CDR1 SGHDN and CDR2 FVKESK.